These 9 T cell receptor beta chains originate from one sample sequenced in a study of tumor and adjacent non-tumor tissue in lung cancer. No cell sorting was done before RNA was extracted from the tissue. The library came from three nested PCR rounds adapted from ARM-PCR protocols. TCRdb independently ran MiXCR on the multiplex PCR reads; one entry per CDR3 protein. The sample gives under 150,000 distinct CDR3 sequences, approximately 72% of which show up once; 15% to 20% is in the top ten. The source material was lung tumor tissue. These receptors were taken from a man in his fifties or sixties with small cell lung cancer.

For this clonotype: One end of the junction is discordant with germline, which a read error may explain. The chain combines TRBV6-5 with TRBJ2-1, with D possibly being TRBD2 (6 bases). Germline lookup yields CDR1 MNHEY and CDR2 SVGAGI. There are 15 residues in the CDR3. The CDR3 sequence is CASSQAGLRGDEQLF. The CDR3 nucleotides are TGTGCCAGCTCGCAGGCGGGACTCCGTGGGGATGAACAGTTATTC.

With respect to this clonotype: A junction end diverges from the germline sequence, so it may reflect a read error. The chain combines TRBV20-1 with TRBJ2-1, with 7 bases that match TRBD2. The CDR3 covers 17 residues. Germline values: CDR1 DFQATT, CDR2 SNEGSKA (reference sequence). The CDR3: CSTRDWSGRAEVNEQFF. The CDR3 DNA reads TGCAGTACTAGAGATTGGAGTGGGAGGGCCGAAGTCAATGAGCAGTTCTTC.

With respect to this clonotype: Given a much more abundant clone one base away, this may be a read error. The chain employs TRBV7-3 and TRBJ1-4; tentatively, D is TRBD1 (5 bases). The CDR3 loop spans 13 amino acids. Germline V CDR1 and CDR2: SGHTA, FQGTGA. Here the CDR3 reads CASSMGRNEELFF. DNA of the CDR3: TGTGCCAGCAGCATGGGGCGGAATGAAGAACTGTTTTTT.

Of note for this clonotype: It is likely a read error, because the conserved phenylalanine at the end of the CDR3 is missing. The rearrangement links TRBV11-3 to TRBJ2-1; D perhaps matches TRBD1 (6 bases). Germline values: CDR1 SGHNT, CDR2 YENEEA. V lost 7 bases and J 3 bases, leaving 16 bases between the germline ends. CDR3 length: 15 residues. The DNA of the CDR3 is TGTGCCAGCACCTCCCAGGGGACACGCTACAATGAGCAGTTCCTC. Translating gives CASTSQGTRYNEQFL.

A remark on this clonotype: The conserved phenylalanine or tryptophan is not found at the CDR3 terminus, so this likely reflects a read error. CDR3 region: CASSLSGGGDDEQFV. CDR3 sequence (DNA): TGTGCCAGCAGCCTATCGGGAGGCGGTGATGATGAGCAGTTCGTC. The chain is built from TRBV11-1 and TRBJ2-1, with TRBD2 identical over 7 bases. In germline, CDR1 is SGHAT, CDR2 FQDESV (reference sequence). Unmatched junction bases numbered 12, after V lost 5 bases and J lost 8 bases. The CDR3 sequence is 15 residues long.

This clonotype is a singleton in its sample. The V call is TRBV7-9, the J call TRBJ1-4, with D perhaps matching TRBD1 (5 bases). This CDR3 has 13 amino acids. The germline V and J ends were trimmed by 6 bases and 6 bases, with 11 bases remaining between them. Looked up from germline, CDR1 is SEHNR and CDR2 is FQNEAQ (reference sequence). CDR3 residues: CASRGLTYEKLFF. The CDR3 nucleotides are TGTGCCAGCAGGGGACTGACTTATGAAAAACTGTTTTTT. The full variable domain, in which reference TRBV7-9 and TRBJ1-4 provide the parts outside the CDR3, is DTGVSQNPRHKITKRGQNVTFRCDPISEHNRLYWYRQTLGQGPEFLTYFQNEAQLEKSRLLSDRFSAERPKGSFSTLEIQRTEQGDSAMYLCASRGLTYEKLFFGSGTQLSVL.

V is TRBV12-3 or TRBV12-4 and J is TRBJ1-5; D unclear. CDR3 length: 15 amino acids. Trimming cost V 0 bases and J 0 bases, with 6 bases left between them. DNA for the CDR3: TGTGCCAGCAGTTTAGCGGGTTATAGCAATCAGCCCCAGCATTTT. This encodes CASSLAGYSNQPQHF.

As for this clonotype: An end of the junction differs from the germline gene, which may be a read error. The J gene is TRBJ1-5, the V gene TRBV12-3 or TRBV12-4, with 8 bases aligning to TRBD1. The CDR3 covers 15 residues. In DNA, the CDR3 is TGTGCCAGCAGCCCTGGACAGGGTAGCAATCAGGCCCAGCATTTT. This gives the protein CASSPGQGSNQAQHF.

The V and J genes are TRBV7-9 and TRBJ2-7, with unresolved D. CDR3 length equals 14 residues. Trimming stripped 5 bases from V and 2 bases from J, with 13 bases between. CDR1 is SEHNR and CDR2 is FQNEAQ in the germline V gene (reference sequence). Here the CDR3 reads CASSPPQAPYEQYF. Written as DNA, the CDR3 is TGTGCCAGCAGCCCTCCCCAGGCCCCCTACGAGCAGTACTTC.